These T cell receptor beta chains were read from a single sample in a study of early T cells in non-severe SARS-CoV-2 infection. TCRdb reprocessed the 5' RACE reads via MiXCR and lists one record per CDR3 protein. The top ten clones hold 15% to 20% of a sample with 55,000 to 65,000 distinct CDR3 sequences, 8% to 9.5% of them seen once. The sequencing input was whole blood. The receptors shown here come from an adult who was a healthcare worker with PCR-confirmed SARS-CoV-2 infection or an uninfected control (not recorded which). CDR3s include the opening cysteine and the closing phenylalanine or tryptophan. The D gene is left open where the match is weak. A clone size is listed for some rows: how often the clone was seen (once, few, many), or a class if it is expanded.

J gene: TRBJ1-1; V gene: TRBV29-1; D gene: -; clone size: -; CDR3 protein: CSVGRSRGSNTEAFF; CDR3 DNA: TGCAGCGTTGGCCGGTCTCGCGGATCGAACACTGAAGCTTTCTTT
J gene: TRBJ2-5; V gene: TRBV4-2; D gene: -; clone size: many; CDR3 protein: CASSQATTGAETQYF; CDR3 DNA: TGTGCCAGCAGCCAAGCCACTACGGGTGCGGAGACCCAGTACTTC
J gene: TRBJ1-4; V gene: TRBV28; D gene: TRBD1; clone size: -; CDR3 protein: CASGSGAGGREKLFF; CDR3 DNA: TGTGCCAGCGGGTCCGGGGCAGGGGGACGAGAAAAACTGTTTTTT
J gene: TRBJ2-7; V gene: TRBV20-1; D gene: TRBD2; clone size: -; CDR3 protein: CSAPGTSGIHEQYF; CDR3 DNA: TGCAGTGCTCCAGGGACTAGCGGGATCCACGAGCAGTACTTC
J gene: TRBJ2-1; V gene: TRBV29-1; D gene: TRBD1; clone size: many; CDR3 protein: CSSTGVRLYNEQFF; CDR3 DNA: TGCAGCTCCACAGGGGTCCGGCTTTACAATGAGCAGTTCTTC
J gene: TRBJ2-1; V gene: TRBV7-2; D gene: -; clone size: -; CDR3 protein: CASSSTSGDEQFF; CDR3 DNA: TGTGCCAGCAGCTCCACTAGTGGAGATGAGCAGTTCTTC
J gene: TRBJ2-2; V gene: TRBV5-1; D gene: -; clone size: -; CDR3 protein: CASSSYINTGELFF; CDR3 DNA: TGCGCCAGCAGCTCCTACATCAACACCGGGGAGCTGTTTTTT
J gene: TRBJ1-1; V gene: TRBV5-4; D gene: -; clone size: -; CDR3 protein: CASSLGGIVTLNTEAFF; CDR3 DNA: TGTGCCAGCAGCTTGGGGGGCATTGTCACCCTGAACACTGAAGCTTTCTTT
J gene: TRBJ1-2; V gene: TRBV29-1; D gene: -; clone size: many; CDR3 protein: CSVARGSGYGYTF; CDR3 DNA: TGCAGCGTCGCCAGGGGTTCGGGCTATGGCTACACCTTC
J gene: TRBJ2-7; V gene: TRBV20-1; D gene: TRBD2; clone size: -; CDR3 protein: CSARSSGSYEQYF; CDR3 DNA: TGCAGTGCCAGATCTAGCGGGAGCTACGAGCAGTACTTC
J gene: TRBJ2-1; V gene: TRBV18; D gene: -; clone size: few; CDR3 protein: CASSPGLLIYNEQFF; CDR3 DNA: TGTGCCAGCTCACCAGGACTACTGATATACAATGAGCAGTTCTTC
J gene: TRBJ2-1; V gene: TRBV24-1; D gene: TRBD1; clone size: many; CDR3 protein: CATSDSPVTGGNEQFF; CDR3 DNA: TGTGCCACCAGTGATTCCCCGGTGACAGGGGGCAATGAGCAGTTCTTC
J gene: TRBJ1-5; V gene: TRBV28; D gene: -; clone size: few; CDR3 protein: CASSPVSNQPQHF; CDR3 DNA: TGTGCCAGCAGCCCTGTTAGCAATCAGCCCCAGCATTTT
J gene: TRBJ2-7; V gene: TRBV7-9; D gene: -; clone size: many; CDR3 protein: CASSFAGSNREQYF; CDR3 DNA: TGTGCCAGCAGCTTTGCGGGATCCAATCGCGAGCAGTACTTC
J gene: TRBJ2-6; V gene: TRBV5-1; D gene: -; clone size: many; CDR3 protein: CASSLVKGLQLSGANVLTF; CDR3 DNA: TGCGCCAGCAGCTTGGTAAAGGGACTTCAACTCTCTGGGGCCAACGTCCTGACTTTC
J gene: TRBJ1-1; V gene: TRBV5-6; D gene: -; clone size: many; CDR3 protein: CASSLLPQSGFASEAFF; CDR3 DNA: TGTGCCAGCAGCTTGTTACCGCAATCGGGGTTTGCCTCTGAAGCTTTCTTT
J gene: TRBJ2-1; V gene: TRBV3-1; D gene: -; clone size: many; CDR3 protein: CASSQVRLSIYNEQFF; CDR3 DNA: TGTGCCAGCAGCCAGGTACGGCTATCAATCTACAATGAGCAGTTCTTC
J gene: TRBJ2-1; V gene: TRBV10-3; D gene: TRBD2; clone size: many; CDR3 protein: CAISDSGRGEQFF; CDR3 DNA: TGTGCCATCAGTGATAGTGGGAGGGGTGAGCAGTTCTTC
J gene: TRBJ2-7; V gene: TRBV10-3; D gene: TRBD2; clone size: many; CDR3 protein: CAIGSTSGAYEQYF; CDR3 DNA: TGTGCCATCGGATCAACTAGCGGAGCCTACGAGCAGTACTTC
J gene: TRBJ2-7; V gene: TRBV12-3/TRBV12-4; D gene: -; clone size: -; CDR3 protein: CASSPDTSYEQYF; CDR3 DNA: TGTGCCAGCAGTCCGGACACTAGTTACGAGCAGTACTTC
J gene: TRBJ2-7; V gene: TRBV6-5; D gene: TRBD1; clone size: -; CDR3 protein: CASRPRTGLSGDEQYF; CDR3 DNA: TGTGCCAGCAGACCCCGGACAGGGCTAAGTGGCGACGAGCAGTACTTC
J gene: TRBJ2-2; V gene: TRBV7-2; D gene: -; clone size: few; CDR3 protein: CASSPPNAGELFF; CDR3 DNA: TGTGCCAGCAGCCCCCCGAATGCCGGGGAGCTGTTTTTT
J gene: TRBJ2-2; V gene: TRBV3-1; D gene: -; clone size: many; CDR3 protein: CASSLPGTPGELFF; CDR3 DNA: TGTGCCAGCAGCCTGCCCGGGACACCCGGGGAGCTGTTTTTT